This TCR beta chain originates from a study of cytotoxic CD8 clonotypes in ibrutinib-treated CLL. Study conclusions and caveats: Baseline clonality was higher than in age-matched healthy donors and moved in step with circulating CD8+ T-cell counts. Higher clonality was seen at ibrutinib response and a return toward baseline at progression. Treatment left the uncommon public clonotypes either contracted or stable in frequency.

Assay used: immunoSEQ multiplex PCR; TCRdb lists only in-frame clones, some missing. Altogether around 97,000 clones are present, about 72% being singletons, with the ten largest covering less than 35%. In the case of this clone: Its antigen is not known.

The ends lost 2 bases at V and 2 bases at J; junction bases unmatched: 4. The CDR3 runs to 15 residues. Germline assignment: CDR1 SGDLS and CDR2 YYNGEE. The origin of this receptor is a human donor with chronic lymphocytic leukemia. The specimen comprised PBMCs, sampled after 12 months of ibrutinib treatment. The J gene is TRBJ2-1, the V gene TRBV9; 7 nucleotides match TRBD2. The CDR3 region is CASSVGAGTYNEQFF. In DNA, the CDR3 is TGTGCCAGCAGCGTTGGAGCGGGGACCTACAATGAGCAGTTCTTC.